This T cell receptor beta chain was identified in a study of blood T cell repertoires in COVID-19. The overall study: Samples representing acute and convalescent COVID-19 were sourced from the United States, Italy and Spain.

This clone was seen only a few times. This table comes from immunoSEQ multiplex PCR, and its TCRdb copy is limited to in-frame clones, with some not included. This table has around 64,000 clones, 87% appearing once. From germline, CDR1 is LNHDA and CDR2 SQIVND (reference sequence). CDR3 length: 17 amino acids. With V trimmed by 4 bases and J by 0 bases, 11 bases remained unmatched. The chain couples TRBV19 to TRBJ1-2, with 7 bases that match TRBD1. This receptor was obtained from a man between 50 and 59 years old with active COVID-19. Sequenced material: peripheral blood. CDR3 sequence (DNA): TGTGCCAGTAGTAAACGGGACAGACTGAAAGCTAACTATGGCTACACCTTC. Encoded protein: CASSKRDRLKANYGYTF.